What follows is one T cell receptor (beta chain) and its context. This record comes from a study of patients and donors after allogeneic stem cell transplantation. MiXCR was run by TCRdb on the RT-PCR reads, yielding one entry per CDR3 protein. The table includes roughly 230,000 distinct CDR3 sequences, about 14% detected once. V was cut by 2 bases and J by 1 base, with 5 bases left in between. CDR1 is MNHNS, CDR2 SASEGT, per germline. The CDR3 length is 13 residues. Sequences were obtained from blood, either unsorted or a sorted T cell fraction (not recorded which). This clonotype was sampled from a human donor who was either an allogeneic HSCT recipient or a stem cell or donor lymphocyte infusion donor (not recorded which). It is not recorded whose cells these are; they may come from a transplant donor. The V gene is TRBV6-1, the J gene TRBJ1-2; D not certain. The CDR3 loop is CASSELINYGYTF. The CDR3 bases are TGTGCCAGCAGTGAACTAATTAACTATGGCTACACCTTC.